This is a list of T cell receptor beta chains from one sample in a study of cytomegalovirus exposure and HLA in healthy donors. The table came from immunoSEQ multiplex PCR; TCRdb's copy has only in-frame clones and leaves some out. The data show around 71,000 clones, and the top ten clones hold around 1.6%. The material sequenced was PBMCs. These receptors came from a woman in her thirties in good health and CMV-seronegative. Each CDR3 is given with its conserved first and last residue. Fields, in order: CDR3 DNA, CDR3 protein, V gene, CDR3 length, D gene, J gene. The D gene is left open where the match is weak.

DNA: TGTGCCAGCAGCCCCGGGGTTATTGGCGAGCAGTACTTC
CDR3: CASSPGVIGEQYF
V: TRBV7-3
length: 13
D: .
J: TRBJ2-7

DNA: TGCGCCAGCACCCGCGGCGAGGTGATCTACGAGCAGTACTTC
CDR3: CASTRGEVIYEQYF
V: TRBV5-1
length: 14
D: .
J: TRBJ2-7

DNA: TGTGCCAGCAGTTCCCCAGGGGACGAGCAGTACTTC
CDR3: CASSSPGDEQYF
V: TRBV28
length: 12
D: .
J: TRBJ2-7

DNA: TGCGCCAGCAGCCATGCATCCCTCTATAGCGCCGGGGAGCTGTTTTTT
CDR3: CASSHASLYSAGELFF
V: TRBV4-1
length: 16
D: .
J: TRBJ2-2

DNA: TGTGCCAGCAGCCAGCAGGGGTCAGGTGGGACTGAAGCTTTCTTT
CDR3: CASSQQGSGGTEAFF
V: TRBV4-2
length: 15
D: .
J: TRBJ1-1

DNA: TGTGCCAGCAGCCAAGATCGGGACAGGGGCGAGCAGTACTTC
CDR3: CASSQDRDRGEQYF
V: TRBV4-2
length: 14
D: TRBD1
J: TRBJ2-7

DNA: TGCGCCAGCAGCCAAGTTTTGGGGACAGGGGGCTATGGCTACACCTTC
CDR3: CASSQVLGTGGYGYTF
V: TRBV4-1
length: 16
D: TRBD1
J: TRBJ1-2

DNA: TGTGCCAGCAGTTCCTATCTAACAGGGTCGAATTCACCCCTCCACTTT
CDR3: CASSSYLTGSNSPLHF
V: TRBV28
length: 16
D: .
J: TRBJ1-6

DNA: TGTGCCAGTAGCCATCCTCCGGTGGGAGATGTGGCCCAGCATTTT
CDR3: CASSHPPVGDVAQHF
V: TRBV19
length: 15
D: .
J: TRBJ1-5

DNA: TGTGCCAGCAGCCAAGATGAGGAAGGCCCGCCGGGCGAGCAGTACTTC
CDR3: CASSQDEEGPPGEQYF
V: TRBV14
length: 16
D: .
J: TRBJ2-7

DNA: TGTGCCTGGCGCAGGGAAACGTCACCCCTCCACTTT
CDR3: CAWRRETSPLHF
V: TRBV30
length: 12
D: .
J: TRBJ1-6

DNA: TGCAGCGTTGAAGATCGGTCGGGGAACTATGGCTACACCTTC
CDR3: CSVEDRSGNYGYTF
V: TRBV29-1
length: 14
D: .
J: TRBJ1-2

DNA: TGTGCCAGCAGTTACTCCGACAGGACGCAAGAGACCCAGTACTTC
CDR3: CASSYSDRTQETQYF
V: TRBV6-5
length: 15
D: .
J: TRBJ2-5

DNA: TGCGCCAGCAGCTCACCGCGGGCCGTCCAAGCGGGAGCGGTGTACGAGCAGTACTTC
CDR3: CASSSPRAVQAGAVYEQYF
V: TRBV5-1
length: 19
D: TRBD2
J: TRBJ2-7

DNA: TGCGCCAGCAGCTCGGGAGGCGAGCAGTTCTTC
CDR3: CASSSGGEQFF
V: TRBV5-1
length: 11
D: TRBD2
J: TRBJ2-1

DNA: TGTGCCAGCAGCGTGCAAGGGGGAAGGGCGGATACGCAGTATTTT
CDR3: CASSVQGGRADTQYF
V: TRBV9
length: 15
D: .
J: TRBJ2-3

DNA: TGTGCCAGCAACACCTGGACAGGGGGTGACTACGAGCAGTACTTC
CDR3: CASNTWTGGDYEQYF
V: TRBV5-6
length: 15
D: TRBD1
J: TRBJ2-7

DNA: TGTGCCAGCAGTTTAATCGGGTCTGGAAACACCATATATTTT
CDR3: CASSLIGSGNTIYF
V: TRBV27
length: 14
D: .
J: TRBJ1-3

DNA: TGTGCCAGCAGCCCTAAAGTACTGGACAGGGCCTACGAGCAGTACTTC
CDR3: CASSPKVLDRAYEQYF
V: TRBV27
length: 16
D: TRBD1
J: TRBJ2-7

DNA: TGCGCCAGCAGCCTAACGGATAGCGCCTACGAGCAGTACTTC
CDR3: CASSLTDSAYEQYF
V: TRBV4-1
length: 14
D: .
J: TRBJ2-7

DNA: TGTGCCAGCAGTTACGCCTCAGCGGGAGGTGAAAACGAGCAGTACTTC
CDR3: CASSYASAGGENEQYF
V: TRBV6-5
length: 16
D: TRBD2
J: TRBJ2-7

DNA: TGTGCCAGCAGTGTCCCGGGTACACCAACTAATGAAAAACTGTTTTTT
CDR3: CASSVPGTPTNEKLFF
V: TRBV28
length: 16
D: .
J: TRBJ1-4

DNA: TGTGCCACCAACCGACTAGCGAGACCGAACACCGGGGAGCTGTTTTTT
CDR3: CATNRLARPNTGELFF
V: TRBV2
length: 16
D: TRBD2
J: TRBJ2-2

DNA: TGCAGCGTTGACAGCCAAGAGACCCAGTACTTC
CDR3: CSVDSQETQYF
V: TRBV29-1
length: 11
D: .
J: TRBJ2-5

DNA: TGTGCCAGTAATCCGACCGGGACACCTAACTATGGCTACACCTTC
CDR3: CASNPTGTPNYGYTF
V: TRBV19
length: 15
D: .
J: TRBJ1-2

DNA: TGCGCCAGCAGCTTGGCAGGGATTAGGAACACTGAAGCTTTCTTT
CDR3: CASSLAGIRNTEAFF
V: TRBV5-1
length: 15
D: .
J: TRBJ1-1

DNA: TGCAGCGTGAGCGGGAGGGCCGGATGCGAGCAGTACTTC
CDR3: CSVSGRAGCEQYF
V: TRBV29-1
length: 13
D: TRBD2
J: TRBJ2-7

DNA: TGTGCCAGCTCACCACCGGGGACAGGGTCCTATAAGCAGTACTTC
CDR3: CASSPPGTGSYKQYF
V: TRBV18
length: 15
D: TRBD1
J: TRBJ2-7

DNA: TGCGCCAGCAGCCGCGTAGGGACAGGACCCCCCGGGGAGCTGTTTTTT
CDR3: CASSRVGTGPPGELFF
V: TRBV4-3
length: 16
D: TRBD1
J: TRBJ2-2

DNA: TGCAGCGTTTTACCGGGACAGGGACACTACGAGCAGTACTTC
CDR3: CSVLPGQGHYEQYF
V: TRBV29-1
length: 14
D: TRBD1
J: TRBJ2-7

DNA: TGTGCCAGCTCACCAGCACTAGAGAACTATGGCTACACCTTC
CDR3: CASSPALENYGYTF
V: TRBV18
length: 14
D: .
J: TRBJ1-2

DNA: TGTGCCAGCAGTTTCCCGCCGGGACTTGCCCAAGAGACCCAGTACTTC
CDR3: CASSFPPGLAQETQYF
V: TRBV28
length: 16
D: .
J: TRBJ2-5

DNA: TGCAGCGTTGGGGAGAGGGGGTCCCCAGCAGATACGCAGTATTTT
CDR3: CSVGERGSPADTQYF
V: TRBV29-1
length: 15
D: .
J: TRBJ2-3

DNA: TGCGCCAGCAGCCCCCAGGGACTCCGGGCCACTAATGAAAAACTGTTTTTT
CDR3: CASSPQGLRATNEKLFF
V: TRBV5-1
length: 17
D: .
J: TRBJ1-4

DNA: TGTGCCTGGAGTAATCGGGGTCCCCTTATGAACACCGGGGAGCTGTTTTTT
CDR3: CAWSNRGPLMNTGELFF
V: TRBV30
length: 17
D: .
J: TRBJ2-2

DNA: TGTGCCAGTCGACGAGGGACAGACGGGGTATACGAGCAGTACTTC
CDR3: CASRRGTDGVYEQYF
V: TRBV6-5
length: 15
D: TRBD1
J: TRBJ2-7

DNA: TGTGCCAGCGGCAGCAATCAGCCCCAGCATTTT
CDR3: CASGSNQPQHF
V: TRBV27
length: 11
D: .
J: TRBJ1-5

DNA: TGTGCCAGCAGCGTAGCCTACAGGGCACGTGAGCAGTTCTTC
CDR3: CASSVAYRAREQFF
V: TRBV9
length: 14
D: .
J: TRBJ2-1

DNA: TGTGCCAGCAGCGGAGGGAACGGTAGAACTGAAGCTTTCTTT
CDR3: CASSGGNGRTEAFF
V: TRBV7-8
length: 14
D: .
J: TRBJ1-1

DNA: TGTGCCAGCACGCACAGGTCTAGCGGGAGGAGCTTCACAGATACGCAGTATTTT
CDR3: CASTHRSSGRSFTDTQYF
V: TRBV28
length: 18
D: TRBD2
J: TRBJ2-3

DNA: TGTGCCAGCAGTTACTCACAGGGGGAGAATGGTGGCTACACCTTC
CDR3: CASSYSQGENGGYTF
V: TRBV6-5
length: 15
D: TRBD1
J: TRBJ1-2

DNA: TGTGCCAGCAGCCACGTGACCGGGGACAGCTATGGCTACACCTTC
CDR3: CASSHVTGDSYGYTF
V: TRBV14
length: 15
D: TRBD1
J: TRBJ1-2

DNA: TGCAGCGTTGGGAGGGGAAGCAATCAGCCCCAGCATTTT
CDR3: CSVGRGSNQPQHF
V: TRBV29-1
length: 13
D: .
J: TRBJ1-5

DNA: TGTGCCAGCAGCTTAGATTGGGGACAGGGATTTGGTGAGCAGTTCTTC
CDR3: CASSLDWGQGFGEQFF
V: TRBV11-3
length: 16
D: TRBD1
J: TRBJ2-1

DNA: TGTGCCACTTCCAGGGGCTCTGGCCGACAGTCCTACGAGCAGTACTTC
CDR3: CATSRGSGRQSYEQYF
V: TRBV19
length: 16
D: .
J: TRBJ2-7

DNA: TGTGCCAGCATCCTGACAGATAGCAATCAGCCCCAGCATTTT
CDR3: CASILTDSNQPQHF
V: TRBV28
length: 14
D: .
J: TRBJ1-5

DNA: TGTGCCAGCAGCGGCTCGGACAGTCCTCAGCCCCAGCATTTT
CDR3: CASSGSDSPQPQHF
V: TRBV9
length: 14
D: .
J: TRBJ1-5

DNA: TGTGCCAGCAGCTTGGAGGCTAGCGGGAGGGCCAGGTCGACAGATACGCAGTATTTT
CDR3: CASSLEASGRARSTDTQYF
V: TRBV5-4
length: 19
D: TRBD2
J: TRBJ2-3

DNA: TGTGCCAGCAGCAGCAGGGACAGGGGGGCCGGGGAGCTGTTTTTT
CDR3: CASSSRDRGAGELFF
V: TRBV7-2
length: 15
D: TRBD1
J: TRBJ2-2

DNA: TGTGCCAGCTCCCCCAGGGGGGAGGTCACTGAAGCTTTCTTT
CDR3: CASSPRGEVTEAFF
V: TRBV18
length: 14
D: TRBD1
J: TRBJ1-1